The rows below give T cell receptor beta chains drawn from one sample of a study of blood T cell repertoires in COVID-19. Sequencing was performed with immunoSEQ multiplex PCR; in TCRdb, only in-frame clones are kept and a portion is missing. The sample contains around 180,000 clones, approximately 90% of which appear only once. Sequencing was done on a sample of peripheral blood. These receptors came from a woman aged 30 to 39 with acute or convalescent COVID-19. CDR3s include the opening cysteine and the closing phenylalanine or tryptophan. D genes are given only for firm matches. Some rows mark clone size as missing; the rest say once, few, many or name a class of expanded clone.

d_call: .
j_call: TRBJ1-1
v_call: TRBV5-1
clone_size: few
cdr3_length: 13
cdr3_nt: TGCGCCAGCATACGCGAGATCGGCACTGAAGCTTTCTTT
cdr3_aa: CASIREIGTEAFF

d_call: TRBD2
j_call: TRBJ2-1
v_call: TRBV14
clone_size: once
cdr3_length: 15
cdr3_nt: TGTGCCAGCAGCCAAGCCAGGACTAGCGGTAATAGGCAGTTCTTC
cdr3_aa: CASSQARTSGNRQFF

d_call: TRBD1
j_call: TRBJ1-6
v_call: TRBV28
clone_size: .
cdr3_length: 18
cdr3_nt: TGTGCCAGCAGTCTTACAGGGGTCCTAAGCTCCTATAATTCACCCCTCCACTTT
cdr3_aa: CASSLTGVLSSYNSPLHF

d_call: .
j_call: TRBJ1-5
v_call: TRBV18
clone_size: .
cdr3_length: 14
cdr3_nt: TGTGCCAGCTCCCCCACAGGGTTCGCTCAGCCCCAGCATTTT
cdr3_aa: CASSPTGFAQPQHF

d_call: TRBD1
j_call: TRBJ1-2
v_call: TRBV28
clone_size: .
cdr3_length: 16
cdr3_nt: TGTGCCAGCAGTTTATCGGGACAGGGGGAGGTCTATGGCTACACCTTC
cdr3_aa: CASSLSGQGEVYGYTF

d_call: TRBD2
j_call: TRBJ2-1
v_call: TRBV10-1
clone_size: .
cdr3_length: 15
cdr3_nt: TGCGCCAGCAGTCATGCTAGCGGGGGCTACAATGAGCAGTTCTTC
cdr3_aa: CASSHASGGYNEQFF

d_call: .
j_call: TRBJ1-2
v_call: TRBV7-2
clone_size: .
cdr3_length: 14
cdr3_nt: TGTGCCAGCAGCCGCGGGCCTGATGAACATGGCTACACCTTC
cdr3_aa: CASSRGPDEHGYTF

d_call: TRBD1
j_call: TRBJ1-2
v_call: TRBV30
clone_size: .
cdr3_length: 13
cdr3_nt: TGTGCCTGGAGTACAGGGGGGAACTATGGCTACACCTTC
cdr3_aa: CAWSTGGNYGYTF

d_call: TRBD2
j_call: TRBJ2-3
v_call: TRBV30
clone_size: .
cdr3_length: 14
cdr3_nt: TGTGCCTGGAAACGGGGGGGAGAAGCAGATACGCAGTATTTT
cdr3_aa: CAWKRGGEADTQYF

d_call: .
j_call: TRBJ2-7
v_call: TRBV5-1
clone_size: .
cdr3_length: 13
cdr3_nt: TGCGCCAGCAGCTTGGAGTCAGACTACGAGCAGTACTTC
cdr3_aa: CASSLESDYEQYF

d_call: .
j_call: TRBJ1-2
v_call: TRBV5-6
clone_size: .
cdr3_length: 12
cdr3_nt: TGTGCCAGCAGCTGGAGCGGGTATGGCTACACCTTC
cdr3_aa: CASSWSGYGYTF

d_call: TRBD1
j_call: TRBJ2-3
v_call: TRBV3-1/TRBV3-2
clone_size: .
cdr3_length: 14
cdr3_nt: TGTGCCAGCAGCCCGGGACAGAAACTCCTTACGCAGTATTTT
cdr3_aa: CASSPGQKLLTQYF

d_call: .
j_call: TRBJ2-7
v_call: TRBV21-1
clone_size: .
cdr3_length: 18
cdr3_nt: TGTGCCAGCAGCAAGTTGGCTAGCGGGGCCCCCTTGGGCCACGAGCAGTACTTC
cdr3_aa: CASSKLASGAPLGHEQYF

d_call: .
j_call: TRBJ2-1
v_call: TRBV30
clone_size: .
cdr3_length: 12
cdr3_nt: TGTGCCTGGAGTCCCCGGGGGAATGAGCAGTTCTTC
cdr3_aa: CAWSPRGNEQFF

d_call: .
j_call: TRBJ1-2
v_call: TRBV27
clone_size: .
cdr3_length: 13
cdr3_nt: TGTGCCAGCAGTTTAACCAGGGGAGATGGCTACACCTTC
cdr3_aa: CASSLTRGDGYTF

d_call: .
j_call: TRBJ2-1
v_call: TRBV15
clone_size: .
cdr3_length: 12
cdr3_nt: TGTGCCACCAGCAGAGCTTCCAGTCATATTTTCTTC
cdr3_aa: CATSRASSHIFF

d_call: TRBD2
j_call: TRBJ2-3
v_call: TRBV5-1
clone_size: .
cdr3_length: 15
cdr3_nt: TGCGCCAGCAGCTTGGTACTAGCGGGAGTGGATACGCAGTATTTT
cdr3_aa: CASSLVLAGVDTQYF

d_call: TRBD2
j_call: TRBJ2-1
v_call: TRBV10-1
clone_size: .
cdr3_length: 15
cdr3_nt: TGCGCCAGCAGTGCTCAGCGGGAGGTTCACAATGAGCAGTTCTTC
cdr3_aa: CASSAQREVHNEQFF

d_call: .
j_call: TRBJ2-4
v_call: TRBV3-1/TRBV3-2
clone_size: .
cdr3_length: 13
cdr3_nt: TGTGCCAGCAGCCAAACTAGCCAAAACATTCAGTACTTC
cdr3_aa: CASSQTSQNIQYF

d_call: TRBD2
j_call: TRBJ2-1
v_call: TRBV5-1
clone_size: .
cdr3_length: 15
cdr3_nt: TGCGCCAGCAGCGTCGGGGACTACTCCTACAATGAGCAGTTCTTC
cdr3_aa: CASSVGDYSYNEQFF

d_call: .
j_call: TRBJ1-2
v_call: TRBV19
clone_size: once
cdr3_length: 13
cdr3_nt: TGTGCCAGTAGTCCGGACATGAACTATGGCTACACCTTC
cdr3_aa: CASSPDMNYGYTF

d_call: .
j_call: TRBJ2-1
v_call: TRBV5-1
clone_size: .
cdr3_length: 17
cdr3_nt: TGCGCCAGCAGCTCCGGACACGGCCAACTCTCCTACAATGAGCAGTTCTTC
cdr3_aa: CASSSGHGQLSYNEQFF

d_call: TRBD1
j_call: TRBJ1-4
v_call: TRBV7-2
clone_size: once
cdr3_length: 14
cdr3_nt: TGTGCCAGCAGCAGGGACAGGGAATCTGAAAAACTGTTTTTT
cdr3_aa: CASSRDRESEKLFF

d_call: TRBD1
j_call: TRBJ2-5
v_call: TRBV5-1
clone_size: .
cdr3_length: 18
cdr3_nt: TGCGCCAGCAGCCCTGGAGGGAGACAGGGGATCGGGGAAGAGACCCAGTACTTC
cdr3_aa: CASSPGGRQGIGEETQYF

d_call: .
j_call: TRBJ2-3
v_call: TRBV5-1
clone_size: .
cdr3_length: 13
cdr3_nt: TGCGCCAGCAGCTTGGTGAGTTCAGATACGCAGTATTTT
cdr3_aa: CASSLVSSDTQYF

d_call: TRBD2
j_call: TRBJ2-7
v_call: TRBV11-2
clone_size: .
cdr3_length: 13
cdr3_nt: TGTGCCCTGAAACTAGCGGGAGGGTACGAGCAGTACTTC
cdr3_aa: CALKLAGGYEQYF

d_call: .
j_call: TRBJ1-1
v_call: TRBV5-6
clone_size: .
cdr3_length: 13
cdr3_nt: TGTGCCAGCAGCCACGACAGTAACACTGAAGCTTTCTTT
cdr3_aa: CASSHDSNTEAFF

d_call: TRBD2
j_call: TRBJ2-7
v_call: TRBV6-5
clone_size: .
cdr3_length: 15
cdr3_nt: TGTGCCAGCAGAGAGACGGGACTAGCGGGAAGGGAGCAGTACTTC
cdr3_aa: CASRETGLAGREQYF

d_call: .
j_call: TRBJ1-6
v_call: TRBV7-8
clone_size: .
cdr3_length: 16
cdr3_nt: TGTGCCAGCAGCTCCTACGTTGGCTCCTATAATTCACCCCTCCACTTT
cdr3_aa: CASSSYVGSYNSPLHF

d_call: .
j_call: TRBJ2-6
v_call: TRBV3-1/TRBV3-2
clone_size: .
cdr3_length: 17
cdr3_nt: TGTGCCAGCAGCCAAGATTGGGACAACTCTGGGGCCAACGTCCTGACTTTC
cdr3_aa: CASSQDWDNSGANVLTF

d_call: .
j_call: TRBJ1-5
v_call: TRBV28
clone_size: .
cdr3_length: 11
cdr3_nt: TGTGCCAGCAAACGGGATCAGCCCCAGCATTTT
cdr3_aa: CASKRDQPQHF

d_call: .
j_call: TRBJ1-1
v_call: TRBV29-1
clone_size: .
cdr3_length: 14
cdr3_nt: TGCAGCGGCAGGCAGACGGGGGGGAACACTGAAGCTTTCTTT
cdr3_aa: CSGRQTGGNTEAFF

d_call: TRBD1
j_call: TRBJ1-2
v_call: TRBV20-1
clone_size: .
cdr3_length: 13
cdr3_nt: TGCAGTGCTATTGACAGGGGGTATAATGGCTACACCTTC
cdr3_aa: CSAIDRGYNGYTF

d_call: .
j_call: TRBJ1-1
v_call: TRBV3-1/TRBV3-2
clone_size: few
cdr3_length: 13
cdr3_nt: TGTGCCAGCAGCCGGATCCGGGACACTGAAGCTTTCTTT
cdr3_aa: CASSRIRDTEAFF

d_call: TRBD2
j_call: TRBJ2-2
v_call: TRBV24-1
clone_size: once
cdr3_length: 16
cdr3_nt: TGTGCCACCTCAGATCGAATCAGCGGGATCACCGGGGAGCTGTTTTTT
cdr3_aa: CATSDRISGITGELFF

d_call: TRBD1
j_call: TRBJ2-1
v_call: TRBV9
clone_size: once
cdr3_length: 13
cdr3_nt: TGTGCCAGTAACAGGGGTAGAAGCAATGAGCAGTTCTTC
cdr3_aa: CASNRGRSNEQFF

d_call: .
j_call: TRBJ2-2
v_call: TRBV30
clone_size: once
cdr3_length: 13
cdr3_nt: TGTGCCTGGAGGCCACAGGGCGTCGGGGAGCTGTTTTTT
cdr3_aa: CAWRPQGVGELFF

d_call: .
j_call: TRBJ1-1
v_call: TRBV6-2/TRBV6-3
clone_size: .
cdr3_length: 11
cdr3_nt: TGTGCCAGCAGTTACTCAGCCGAAGCTTTCTTT
cdr3_aa: CASSYSAEAFF